A selection of T cell receptor beta chains follows, all from one sample in a study of human T cells and chemical hapten exposure. Each CDR3 protein gets one entry after TCRdb re-called the RACE reads with MiXCR. The table lists about 350,000 distinct CDR3 sequences, about 6.3% of them singletons. Here the sequenced sample was whole blood, taken in connection with sensitization to the hapten diphenylcyclopropenone (DPC). The source is a woman between 18 and 29 years old with alopecia areata. Some clones in this sample may be carry-over from other donors' samples. CDR3s include the opening cysteine and the closing phenylalanine or tryptophan. A D gene is named only where the DNA matches it firmly. Rows may omit the clone size; those that give it use once, few, many or a size class.

clone_size	v_call	j_call	d_call	cdr3_length	cdr3_nt	cdr3_aa
many	TRBV3-1	TRBJ1-4	-	16	TGTGCCAGCAGCCCCCGGTTGGGGTCGGCTAATGAAAAACTGTTTTTT	CASSPRLGSANEKLFF
few	TRBV4-1	TRBJ1-4	-	17	TGCGCCAGCAGTCCACAGGCCGACTTTCAATATAATGAAAAACTGTTTTTT	CASSPQADFQYNEKLFF
-	TRBV5-6	TRBJ2-2	TRBD2	16	TGTGCCAGCAGCTTGGGCCTAGCGGGGACACACGGGGAGCTGTTTTTT	CASSLGLAGTHGELFF
many	TRBV20-1	TRBJ1-6	-	13	TGCAGTGCTAGATTTGTGGGGGATTCACCCCTCCACTTT	CSARFVGDSPLHF
-	TRBV6-2/TRBV6-3	TRBJ1-1	-	12	TGTGCCAGCCAGGGAATGTACACTGAAGCTTTCTTT	CASQGMYTEAFF
-	TRBV7-9	TRBJ1-4	-	16	TGTGCCAGCAGGCCGGGACCCCTTCTAGGGAATGAAAAACTGTTTTTT	CASRPGPLLGNEKLFF
few	TRBV6-2/TRBV6-3	TRBJ2-2	-	14	TGTGCCAGCAGTTGGACCCGGGACCCCGGGGAGCTGTTTTTT	CASSWTRDPGELFF
many	TRBV14	TRBJ1-2	TRBD1	13	TGTGCCAGCAGCCTCCAACAGGGGGGCGGCTACACCTTC	CASSLQQGGGYTF
many	TRBV28	TRBJ1-5	-	16	TGTGCCAGCATCCGAAAGGTTAGGAGGGCTAATCAGCCCCAGCATTTT	CASIRKVRRANQPQHF
many	TRBV6-2/TRBV6-3	TRBJ1-6	TRBD1	18	TGTGCCAGCAGTTACCAAGGGGGCCAGAGCTCCTATAATTCACCCCTCCACTTT	CASSYQGGQSSYNSPLHF
many	TRBV20-1	TRBJ1-2	-	15	TGCAGTGCTAGAGATCGGGCTGAAGACTTCTATGGCTACACCTTC	CSARDRAEDFYGYTF
-	TRBV28	TRBJ2-5	TRBD1	16	TGTGCCAGCAGTTCATCCCCAGGGGGCCTGCGAGAGACCCAGTACTTC	CASSSSPGGLRETQYF
-	TRBV18	TRBJ1-4	-	17	TGTGCCAGCTCACGAAACGAAGTCCAGGGAATAGACGAAAAACTGTTTTTT	CASSRNEVQGIDEKLFF
many	TRBV5-1	TRBJ1-2	TRBD1	15	TGCGCCAGCAGCTTGGAGGACAGGGGGTTCGGCGGCTACACCTTC	CASSLEDRGFGGYTF
-	TRBV4-2	TRBJ2-1	-	15	TGTGCCAGCAGCCAGATGGATTCTCTACCTAATGAGCAGTTCTTC	CASSQMDSLPNEQFF
many	TRBV6-4	TRBJ2-1	TRBD2	15	TGTGCCAGCAGTCCCGAGGGGACTACCTACAATGAGCAGTTCTTC	CASSPEGTTYNEQFF
-	TRBV6-5	TRBJ1-1	TRBD1	17	TGTGCCAGCAGTCAGAACCGGGACAGGCCACGGGGCACTGAAGCTTTCTTT	CASSQNRDRPRGTEAFF
-	TRBV2	TRBJ1-1	-	12	TGTGCCAGCAGTGAGCAGGGGATTGAAGCTTTCTTT	CASSEQGIEAFF
-	TRBV7-2	TRBJ1-1	-	13	TGTGCCAGCAGGATTCTAGCCGAGAGTGAAGCTTTCTTT	CASRILAESEAFF
many	TRBV5-6	TRBJ2-7	TRBD1	14	TGTGCCAGCAGCAGAATCAGGGGGCTGGGCGAGCAGTACTTC	CASSRIRGLGEQYF
-	TRBV28	TRBJ2-6	-	12	TGTGGGGCCAATTCTGGGGCCAACGTCCTGACTTTC	CGANSGANVLTF
many	TRBV29-1	TRBJ1-4	TRBD1	15	TGCAGCGTTGTCGCTTTCGGGACAGCTAATGAAAAACTGTTTTTT	CSVVAFGTANEKLFF
-	TRBV2	TRBJ2-3	TRBD1	13	TGTGCCAGCTGGGACAGGGGTACAGATACGCAGTATTTT	CASWDRGTDTQYF
many	TRBV6-5	TRBJ1-4	-	14	TGTGCCAGCAGTTCGACGCAGGGGTTTTTCGAACTGTTTTTT	CASSSTQGFFELFF
many	TRBV20-1	TRBJ2-1	-	14	TGCAGTGCTAGAGATGGCAGAAACTACAATGAGCAGTTCTTC	CSARDGRNYNEQFF